What follows is one TCR beta chain and its context. These data originate in a study of cytomegalovirus exposure and HLA in healthy donors. The wider study: HLA-typed donors contributed 65 million to 85 million unique TCRs, which were held in an early data release.

Use of 60 Vbeta and 13 Jbeta primers characterized the PCR. Original methodology: Counted up in a later analysis, unique TCR beta chains came to about 80 million, with around 10 million shared. The data were produced by immunoSEQ multiplex PCR, yet TCRdb's version contains in-frame clones alone and is incomplete. The DNA was the basis for D and trimming; V, J and clone size are from that table. The profile shows some 45,000 clones, approximately 52% of them singletons. The sequenced sample consisted of PBMCs. This TCR derives from a human donor in good health.

The CDR3 protein is CASSYILAGGTDTQYF. As DNA, the CDR3 is TGTGCCAGCAGCTATATACTAGCGGGAGGCACAGATACGCAGTATTTT. The chain links TRBV5-5 to TRBJ2-3; 11 positions agree with TRBD2. V was clipped by 3 bases and J by 1 base; unmatched bases: 4. Germline V lookup: CDR1 SGHKS, CDR2 YYEKEE (reference sequence). The CDR3 has 16 residues.